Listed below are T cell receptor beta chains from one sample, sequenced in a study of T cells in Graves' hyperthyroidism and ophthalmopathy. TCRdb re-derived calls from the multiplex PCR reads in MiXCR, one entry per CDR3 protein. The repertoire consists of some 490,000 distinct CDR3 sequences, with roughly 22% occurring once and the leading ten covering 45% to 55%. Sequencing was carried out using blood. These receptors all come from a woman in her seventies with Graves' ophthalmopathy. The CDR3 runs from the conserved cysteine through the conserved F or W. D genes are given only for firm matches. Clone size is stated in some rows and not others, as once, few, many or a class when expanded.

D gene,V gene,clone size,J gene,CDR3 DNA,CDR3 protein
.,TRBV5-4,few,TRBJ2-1,TGTGCCAGCACCCCCCCCGGGATACACTCACCCTCCTACAATGAGCAGTTCTTC,CASTPPGIHSPSYNEQFF
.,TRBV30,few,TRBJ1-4,TGTGCCTGGAGTGGGGGCAGTAGAAATCTATTGGAAAAACTGTTTTTT,CAWSGGSRNLLEKLFF
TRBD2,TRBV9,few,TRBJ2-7,TGTGCCAGCAGCGTAGTGACTAGCGGGAGTGACGAGCAGTACTTC,CASSVVTSGSDEQYF
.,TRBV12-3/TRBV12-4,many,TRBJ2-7,TGTGCCAGCAGTCAAGGACGGACCTACGAGCAGTACTTC,CASSQGRTYEQYF
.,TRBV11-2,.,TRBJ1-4,TGTGCCAGCAGGGGGGGAGGGAGTGAAAAACTGTTTTTT,CASRGGGSEKLFF
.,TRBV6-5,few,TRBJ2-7,TGTGCCAGCAGTTACGCCCTCTCCCCGAGCTCCTACGAGCAGTACTTC,CASSYALSPSSYEQYF
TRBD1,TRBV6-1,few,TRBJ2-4,TGTGCCAGCAGTGGGCTGACAGGGGGCTTATTCGGCATTCAGTACTTC,CASSGLTGGLFGIQYF
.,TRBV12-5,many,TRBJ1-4,TGTGCTAGTGCCGTCTCGGGGGGAGAAAAACTGTTTTTT,CASAVSGGEKLFF
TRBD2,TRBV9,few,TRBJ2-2,TGTGCCAGCAGCGCCTTAGCGGGAGTGGGCACCGGGGAGCTGTTTTTT,CASSALAGVGTGELFF
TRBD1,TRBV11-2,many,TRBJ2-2,TGTGCCTCCAGCAAGGTCGACAGGGGGAGGCCCGGGGAGCTGTTTTTT,CASSKVDRGRPGELFF
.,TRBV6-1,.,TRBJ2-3,TGTGCCAGCGGTAAGGCCCTTATGGGAGGTACGCAGTATTTT,CASGKALMGGTQYF
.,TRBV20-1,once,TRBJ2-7,TGCAGTGCCGACCCCGGGAGAGGCACCTACGAGCAGTACTTC,CSADPGRGTYEQYF
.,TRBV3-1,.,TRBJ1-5,TGTGCCAGCAGCCAAGATCATCAGCCCCAGCATTTT,CASSQDHQPQHF
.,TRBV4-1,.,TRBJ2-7,TGCGCCAGCAGCCTCGTAACCGCGGACGAGCAGTACTTC,CASSLVTADEQYF
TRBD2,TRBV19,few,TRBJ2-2,TGTGCCAGTAGGCCGGGGGGGATCGGGGAGCTGTTTTTT,CASRPGGIGELFF
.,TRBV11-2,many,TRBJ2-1,TGTGCCAGCAGCTCAACCCCGACTTGGAGGACAGACTACAATGAGCAGTTCTTC,CASSSTPTWRTDYNEQFF
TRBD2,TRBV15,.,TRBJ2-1,TGTGCCACCAGCAGAGATTACGGGCTAGCGGGAGGTAACGAGCAGTTCTTC,CATSRDYGLAGGNEQFF
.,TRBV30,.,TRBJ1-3,TGTGCCTGGAGTCAGACCAACTCTGGAAACACCATATATTTT,CAWSQTNSGNTIYF
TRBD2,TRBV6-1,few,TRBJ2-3,TGTGCCAGCAACAAACTAGCGGGAGTGGCCCCAGATACGCAGTATTTT,CASNKLAGVAPDTQYF
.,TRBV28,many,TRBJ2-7,TGTGCCAGCACCATCGGCATGAGCAGGTTGGACGAGCAGTACTTC,CASTIGMSRLDEQYF
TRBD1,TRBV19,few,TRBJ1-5,TGTGCCAGTAGTCCCCGGGACAGGGACTATCAGCCCCAGCATTTT,CASSPRDRDYQPQHF
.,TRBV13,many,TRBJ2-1,TGTGCCAGCAGCTTAGGGCTGCCTAATGAGCAGTTCTTC,CASSLGLPNEQFF
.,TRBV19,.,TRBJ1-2,TGTGCCAGTAGTATAGACACAAAGAGGGGCGGCTACACCTTC,CASSIDTKRGGYTF
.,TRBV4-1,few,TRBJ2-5,TGCGCCAGCAGCCAAGATGCGTCTCTGAGGGAGACCCAGTACTTC,CASSQDASLRETQYF
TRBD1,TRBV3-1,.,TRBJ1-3,TGTGCCAGCAGACCCGACAGGGTGGCTGGAAACACCATATATTTT,CASRPDRVAGNTIYF
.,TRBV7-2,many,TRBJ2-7,TGTGCCAGCAGCTTAGAGGTCGGTAGTTACGAGCAGTACTTC,CASSLEVGSYEQYF
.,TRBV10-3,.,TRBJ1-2,TGTGCCATCAGTGACTCAGTAACGGAAAACTATGGCTACACCTTC,CAISDSVTENYGYTF
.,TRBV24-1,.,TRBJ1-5,TGTGCCACCAGTGCCTCTCGACATTTTAGCAATCAGCCCCAGCATTTT,CATSASRHFSNQPQHF
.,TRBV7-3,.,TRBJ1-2,TGTGCCAGCAGCTTAGACACGTGGGAGACGGTCTATGGCTACACCTTC,CASSLDTWETVYGYTF
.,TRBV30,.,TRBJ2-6,TGTGCCTGGAGTCGACTGGGGGTCCCAAGCTCTGGGGCCAACGTCCTGACTTTC,CAWSRLGVPSSGANVLTF
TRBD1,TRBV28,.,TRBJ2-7,TGTGCCAGCAAAACGACAGGGGTGAAAACCGAGCAGTACTTC,CASKTTGVKTEQYF
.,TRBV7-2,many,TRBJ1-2,TGTGCCAGCAGCTTAGCGTTTACGGCGGACGAACATGGCTACACCTTC,CASSLAFTADEHGYTF
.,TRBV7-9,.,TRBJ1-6,TGTGCCAGCAGCCACGGGGACTATAATTCACCCCTCCACTTT,CASSHGDYNSPLHF
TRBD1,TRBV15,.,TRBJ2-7,TGTGCCACCAGCAGGGACAGGGGGCGTGAGCAGTACTTC,CATSRDRGREQYF
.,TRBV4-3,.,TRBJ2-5,TGCGCCAGCAGCCATCGGGGGGCGCAAGAGACCCAGTACTTC,CASSHRGAQETQYF
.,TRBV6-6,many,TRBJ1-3,TGTGCCAGCAGTTACTCGCCAGGGCAACGCTCTGGAAACACCATATATTTT,CASSYSPGQRSGNTIYF
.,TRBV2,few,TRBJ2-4,TGTGCCAGCAGTGAAGAGCTAGCCAAAAACATTCAGTACTTC,CASSEELAKNIQYF
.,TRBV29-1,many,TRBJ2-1,TGCAGCGCCCGAAGCGGAAGCGGAGGCAATGAGCAGTTCTTC,CSARSGSGGNEQFF
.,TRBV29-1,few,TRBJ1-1,TGCAGCGTCATCATAGGGGGTATGAACACTGAAGCTTTCTTT,CSVIIGGMNTEAFF
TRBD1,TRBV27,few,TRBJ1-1,TGTGCCAGCCGGCCAGGGACAGGGAACACTGAAGCTTTCTTT,CASRPGTGNTEAFF
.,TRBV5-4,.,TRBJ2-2,TGTGCCAGCAGCCAAACCGGGACCCACACCGGGGAGCTGTTTTTT,CASSQTGTHTGELFF
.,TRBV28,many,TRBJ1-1,TGTGCCAGCAGGGACGACTCCTCCCCTAGGGGAGTCACTTTCTTT,CASRDDSSPRGVTFF
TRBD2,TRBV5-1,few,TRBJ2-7,TGCGCCAGCAGCGCGAGTGCAACGGGAGGGTTCTACGAGCAGTACTTC,CASSASATGGFYEQYF
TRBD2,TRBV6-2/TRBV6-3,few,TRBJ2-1,TGTGCCAGCACCCGGCTAGCGGGAGCCAATGAGCAGTTCTTC,CASTRLAGANEQFF
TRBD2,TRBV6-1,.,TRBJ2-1,TGTGCCAGCAGCCCTCACCCAGCGGGAGGGCCCGGTGAGCAGTTCTTC,CASSPHPAGGPGEQFF
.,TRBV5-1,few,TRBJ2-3,TGCGCCAGCAGCCCCGCCGGCGGGAGCACAGATACGCAGTATTTT,CASSPAGGSTDTQYF
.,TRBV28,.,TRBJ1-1,TGTGCCAGCAGGAGTACAGGGTTCAACACTGAAGCTTTCTTT,CASRSTGFNTEAFF
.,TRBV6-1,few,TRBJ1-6,TGTGCCAGCATAAGGACACATAATTCACCCCTCCACTTT,CASIRTHNSPLHF
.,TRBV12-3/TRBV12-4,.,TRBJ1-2,TGTGCCAGCACCCCCCGGGGCAGGGGCAGGAGAATAGGCTACACCTTC,CASTPRGRGRRIGYTF
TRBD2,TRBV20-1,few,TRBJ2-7,TGCAGTGCCAAGGGTCTAAGGACTAGCGGGAGGAAGGATAGGTTCTACGAGCAGTACTTC,CSAKGLRTSGRKDRFYEQYF
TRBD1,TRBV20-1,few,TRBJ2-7,TGCAGTGCTAGGTTGGACAGGGCGGCGGTCGAGCAGTACTTC,CSARLDRAAVEQYF
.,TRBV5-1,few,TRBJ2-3,TGCGCCAGCAACACCGTAGCAACAGATACGCAGTATTTT,CASNTVATDTQYF
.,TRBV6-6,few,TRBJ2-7,TGTGCCAGCAGTTACAGGAGGGGATACGAGCAGTACTTC,CASSYRRGYEQYF
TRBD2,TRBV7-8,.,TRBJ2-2,TGTGCCAGCAGTCCCCCAACGGGACTAGCGGGAGAAAGACACACCGGGGAGCTGTTTTTT,CASSPPTGLAGERHTGELFF
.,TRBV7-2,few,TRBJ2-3,TGTGCCAGCAGTCCGGTAACTAGCACAGATACGCAGTATTTT,CASSPVTSTDTQYF